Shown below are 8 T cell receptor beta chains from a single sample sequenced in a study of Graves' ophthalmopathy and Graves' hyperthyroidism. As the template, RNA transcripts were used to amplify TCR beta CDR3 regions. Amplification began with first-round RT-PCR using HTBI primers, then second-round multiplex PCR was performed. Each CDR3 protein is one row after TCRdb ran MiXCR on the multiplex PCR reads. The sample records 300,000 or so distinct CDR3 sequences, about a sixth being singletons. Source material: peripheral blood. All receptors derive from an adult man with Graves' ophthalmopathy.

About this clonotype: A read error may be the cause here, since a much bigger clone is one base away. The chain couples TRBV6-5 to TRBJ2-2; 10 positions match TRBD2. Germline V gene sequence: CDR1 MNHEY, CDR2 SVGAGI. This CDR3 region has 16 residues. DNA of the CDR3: TGTGCCAGCAGTCTACTAGCGGGACAGGACACCGGGGAGCTGCTTTTT. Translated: CASSLLAGQDTGELLF.

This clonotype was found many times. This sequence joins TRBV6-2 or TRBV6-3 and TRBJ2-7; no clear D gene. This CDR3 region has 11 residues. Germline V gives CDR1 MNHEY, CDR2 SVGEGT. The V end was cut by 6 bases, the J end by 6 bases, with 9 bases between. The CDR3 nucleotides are TGTGCCAGCAGGGAGTATATCGAGCAGTACTTC. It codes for CASREYIEQYF.

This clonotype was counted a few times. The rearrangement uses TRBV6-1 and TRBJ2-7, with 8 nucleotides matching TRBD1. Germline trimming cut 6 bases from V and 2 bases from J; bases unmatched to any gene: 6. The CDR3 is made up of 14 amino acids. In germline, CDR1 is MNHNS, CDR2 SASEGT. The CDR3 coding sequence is TGTGCCAGCAGGCCTGGGACAGGTCCCTACGAGCAGTACTTC. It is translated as CASRPGTGPYEQYF.

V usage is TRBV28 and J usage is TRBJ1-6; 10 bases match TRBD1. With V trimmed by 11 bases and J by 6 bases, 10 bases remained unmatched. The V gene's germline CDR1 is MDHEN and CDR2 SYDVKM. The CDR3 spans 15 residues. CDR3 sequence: CAGAKGDRGNSPLHF. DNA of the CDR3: TGTGCCGGAGCAAAGGGGGACAGGGGTAATTCACCCCTCCACTTT.

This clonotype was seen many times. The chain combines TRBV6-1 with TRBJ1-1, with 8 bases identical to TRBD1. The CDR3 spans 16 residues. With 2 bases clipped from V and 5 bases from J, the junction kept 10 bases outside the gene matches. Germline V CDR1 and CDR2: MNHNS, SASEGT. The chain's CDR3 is CASSENSGQGYTEAFF. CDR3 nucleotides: TGTGCCAGCAGTGAAAACTCCGGACAGGGCTATACTGAAGCTTTCTTT.

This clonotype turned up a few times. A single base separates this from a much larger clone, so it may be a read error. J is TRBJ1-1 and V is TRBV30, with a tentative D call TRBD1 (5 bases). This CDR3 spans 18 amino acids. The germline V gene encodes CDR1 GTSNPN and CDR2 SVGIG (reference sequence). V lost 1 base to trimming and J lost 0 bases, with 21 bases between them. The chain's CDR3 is CAWSALPPTRVLNTEAFF. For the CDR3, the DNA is TGTGCCTGGAGTGCCCTACCGCCAACCAGGGTCCTGAACACTGAAGCTTTCTTT.

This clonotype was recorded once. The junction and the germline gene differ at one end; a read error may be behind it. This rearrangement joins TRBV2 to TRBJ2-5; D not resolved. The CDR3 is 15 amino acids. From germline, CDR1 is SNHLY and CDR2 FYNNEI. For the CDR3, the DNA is TGTGCCACCAGTAAAGGTGGACCCCTTGAGAGGACCCAGTACTTC. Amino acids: CATSKGGPLERTQYF.

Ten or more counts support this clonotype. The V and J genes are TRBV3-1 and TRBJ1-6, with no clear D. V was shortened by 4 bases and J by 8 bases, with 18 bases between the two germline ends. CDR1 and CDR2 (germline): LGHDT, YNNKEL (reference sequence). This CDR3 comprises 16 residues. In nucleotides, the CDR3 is TGTGCCAGCAGCCCCAACGAAGGACGCGAGGATTCACCCCTCCACTTT. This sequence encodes CASSPNEGREDSPLHF. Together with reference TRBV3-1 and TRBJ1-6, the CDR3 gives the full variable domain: DTAVSQTPKYLVTQMGNDKSIKCEQNLGHDTMYWYKQDSKKFLKIMFSYNNKELIINETVPNRFSPKSPDKAHLNLHINSLELGDSAVYFCASSPNEGREDSPLHFGNGTRLTVT.